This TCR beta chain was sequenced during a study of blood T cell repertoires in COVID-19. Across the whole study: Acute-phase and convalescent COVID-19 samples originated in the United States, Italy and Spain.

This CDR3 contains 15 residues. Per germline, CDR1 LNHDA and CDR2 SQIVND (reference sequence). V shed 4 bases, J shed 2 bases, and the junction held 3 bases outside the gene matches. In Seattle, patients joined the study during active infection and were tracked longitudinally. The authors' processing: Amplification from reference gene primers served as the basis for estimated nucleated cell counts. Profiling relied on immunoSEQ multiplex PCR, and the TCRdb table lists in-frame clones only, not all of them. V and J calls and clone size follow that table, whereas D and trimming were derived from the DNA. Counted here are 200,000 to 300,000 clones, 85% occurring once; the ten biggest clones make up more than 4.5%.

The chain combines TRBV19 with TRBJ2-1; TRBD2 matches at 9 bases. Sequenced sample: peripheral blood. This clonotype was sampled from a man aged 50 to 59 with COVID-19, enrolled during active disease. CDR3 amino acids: CASSRRLAAYNEQFF. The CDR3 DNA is TGTGCCAGTAGTAGAAGACTAGCGGCCTACAATGAGCAGTTCTTC. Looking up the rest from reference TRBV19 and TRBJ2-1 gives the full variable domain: DGGITQSPKYLFRKEGQNVTLSCEQNLNHDAMYWYRQDPGQGLRLIYYSQIVNDFQKGDIAEGYSVSREKKESFPLTVTSAQKNPTAFYLCASSRRLAAYNEQFFGPGTRLTVL.